A selection of T cell receptor beta chains follows, all from one sample in a study of cytomegalovirus exposure and HLA in healthy donors. The repertoire was sequenced with immunoSEQ multiplex PCR; TCRdb's copy has only in-frame clones and lacks some. The table lists around 200,000 clones, about 88% of them singletons. Sequences were obtained from PBMCs. The receptors shown here come from a woman between 25 and 40 years old in good health and CMV-seronegative. Both conserved end residues are part of each CDR3. Fields, in order: J gene, V gene, clone size, D gene, CDR3 DNA, CDR3 protein. The D gene is left open where the match is weak. Size is stated for part of the rows, as once, few or many counts, or as a class when the clone is expanded.

j_gene: TRBJ2-7
v_gene: TRBV9
abundance: -
d_gene: TRBD1
CDR3nt: TGTGCCAGCAGCCGCGGACAGGGTAACTACGAGCAGTACTTC
CDR3aa: CASSRGQGNYEQYF

j_gene: TRBJ2-5
v_gene: TRBV5-1
abundance: -
d_gene: -
CDR3nt: TGCGCCAGCAGCTTGTCCCCCCGCAGGGTTGAAGAGACCCAGTACTTC
CDR3aa: CASSLSPRRVEETQYF

j_gene: TRBJ1-1
v_gene: TRBV2
abundance: -
d_gene: -
CDR3nt: TGTGCCAGCAGTATACTGGGTAGGGGCGATACCACTGAAGCTTTCTTT
CDR3aa: CASSILGRGDTTEAFF

j_gene: TRBJ1-1
v_gene: TRBV5-3
abundance: -
d_gene: -
CDR3nt: TGTGCCAGAAGTCCTACCCGACAGAAGAACACTGAAGCTTTCTTT
CDR3aa: CARSPTRQKNTEAFF

j_gene: TRBJ2-3
v_gene: TRBV5-4
abundance: -
d_gene: TRBD2
CDR3nt: TGTGCCAGCAGCTGGACTAGCTCCACAGATACGCAGTATTTT
CDR3aa: CASSWTSSTDTQYF

j_gene: TRBJ2-7
v_gene: TRBV5-1
abundance: -
d_gene: -
CDR3nt: TGCGCCAGCAGCTTGGGTGGTGGACTACGTGGAAACGAGCAGTACTTC
CDR3aa: CASSLGGGLRGNEQYF

j_gene: TRBJ2-7
v_gene: TRBV10-3
abundance: -
d_gene: -
CDR3nt: TGTGCCATCAGTGCGTCGAAACAGGGGGGGAACGAGCAGTACTTC
CDR3aa: CAISASKQGGNEQYF

j_gene: TRBJ2-5
v_gene: TRBV28
abundance: once
d_gene: -
CDR3nt: TGTGCCAGCAGTTTTTGGGTCGACAGGAGACAAGAGACCCAGTACTTC
CDR3aa: CASSFWVDRRQETQYF

j_gene: TRBJ1-1
v_gene: TRBV5-3
abundance: -
d_gene: TRBD1
CDR3nt: TGTGCCAGAAGTTACGACAGGGGTGACACTGAAGCTTTCTTT
CDR3aa: CARSYDRGDTEAFF

j_gene: TRBJ2-3
v_gene: TRBV5-1
abundance: few
d_gene: -
CDR3nt: TGCGCCAGCAGCTTGGAGAGGGTCCCAGATACGCAGTATTTT
CDR3aa: CASSLERVPDTQYF